This TCR beta chain appears in the sequencing data of a study of Graves' ophthalmopathy and Graves' hyperthyroidism. Amplifying from RNA transcripts, the study obtained TCR beta CDR3 regions. Second-round multiplex PCR came after first-round RT-PCR with HTBI primers. TCRdb analysed the multiplex PCR reads with MiXCR anew, one entry per CDR3 protein. The table records over a million distinct CDR3 sequences, 35% to 45% of them present only once. None of the included patients had other autoimmune diseases, uncontrolled infections, pregnancy or lactation, as these led to exclusion. This clonotype occurred many times. Trimming removed 4 bases from V and 7 bases from J; junction bases left unmatched: 19. The CDR3 sequence is 19 residues long. Germline V gene sequence: CDR1 ENHRY, CDR2 SYGVKD.

Material for sequencing was peripheral blood or thyroid tissue (not recorded which). The receptor comes from an adult man with Graves' hyperthyroidism. V usage is TRBV10-3 and J usage is TRBJ1-6; 7 bases map to TRBD1. The DNA for the CDR3 is TGTGCCATCAGTGGAGACAGGGTTACTGGGGCTGTAGGAAATTCACCCCTCCACTTT. The encoded protein is CAISGDRVTGAVGNSPLHF.